Listed below are T cell receptor beta chains from one sample, sequenced in a study of cytomegalovirus exposure and HLA in healthy donors. Produced via immunoSEQ multiplex PCR; TCRdb's table is partial and in-frame only. The sample yields 150,000 to 180,000 clones, 75% to 85% seen once. Sequencing used PBMCs. Every receptor here comes from a woman aged 35 to 49 in good health and CMV-seropositive. The CDR3 runs from the conserved cysteine through the conserved F or W. D genes are given only for firm matches. Size is omitted from some rows. Given values are once, few, many or a class for expanded clones.

TRBD1	TRBJ2-3	TRBV7-3	.	CASSLTPGQGTDTQYF	TGTGCCAGCAGCTTAACCCCGGGACAGGGCACAGATACGCAGTATTTT
.	TRBJ1-6	TRBV4-1	.	CASSQDTGSSYNSPLHF	TGCGCCAGCAGCCAAGATACTGGGAGCTCCTATAATTCACCCCTCCACTTT
.	TRBJ1-5	TRBV19	.	CASSIGGFRPQHF	TGTGCCAGTAGTATAGGAGGGTTCCGGCCCCAGCATTTT
.	TRBJ2-7	TRBV30	few	CAWRETGKSYEQYF	TGTGCCTGGAGAGAAACAGGGAAATCCTACGAGCAGTACTTC
TRBD1	TRBJ2-4	TRBV6-6	.	CASRQGGAKNIQYF	TGTGCCAGCAGACAGGGGGGAGCCAAAAACATTCAGTACTTC
TRBD2	TRBJ2-3	TRBV30	.	CAWSSELAVSTDTQYF	TGTGCCTGGAGTTCTGAACTAGCGGTTAGCACAGATACGCAGTATTTT
TRBD2	TRBJ2-3	TRBV27	.	CASNGLAGGTDTQYF	TGTGCCAGCAATGGACTAGCGGGGGGCACAGATACGCAGTATTTT
TRBD2	TRBJ2-7	TRBV13	.	CASSHQRDLSYEQYF	TGTGCCAGCAGCCATCAGCGGGACCTCTCCTACGAGCAGTACTTC
.	TRBJ1-2	TRBV2	.	CASRRQIANYGYTF	TGTGCCAGCAGAAGACAGATAGCTAACTATGGCTACACCTTC
.	TRBJ1-2	TRBV2	few	CASSENTYGYTF	TGTGCCAGCAGTGAAAACACCTATGGCTACACCTTC
.	TRBJ2-3	TRBV7-2	few	CASSQDGTGPDTQYF	TGTGCCAGCAGCCAGGACGGGACTGGCCCAGATACGCAGTATTTT
.	TRBJ1-2	TRBV19	.	CASTQGLEIPHYGYTF	TGTGCCAGTACCCAGGGGCTAGAGATTCCTCACTATGGCTACACCTTC
TRBD1	TRBJ1-1	TRBV5-1	.	CASARDRGVTEAFF	TGCGCCAGTGCCCGGGACAGGGGAGTTACTGAAGCTTTCTTT
TRBD1	TRBJ1-5	TRBV5-1	few	CASSERGLGQPQHF	TGCGCCAGCAGCGAGAGGGGGCTGGGGCAGCCCCAGCATTTT
.	TRBJ1-4	TRBV10-3	.	CAISPTDEKLFF	TGTGCCATCAGTCCAACAGATGAAAAACTGTTTTTT
.	TRBJ1-4	TRBV19	.	CASSIDSGFSFRLFF	TGTGCCAGTAGTATAGACAGCGGATTTTCATTTAGACTGTTTTTT
TRBD1	TRBJ2-3	TRBV18	once	CASSPGTGRTDTQYF	TGTGCCAGCTCCCCTGGGACAGGCCGCACAGATACGCAGTATTTT
TRBD1	TRBJ2-7	TRBV6-5	.	CASSPTGGEQYF	TGTGCCAGCAGTCCGACAGGGGGGGAGCAGTACTTC
.	TRBJ1-4	TRBV27	.	CASRASGEGESEKLFF	TGTGCCAGCAGAGCCTCAGGGGAGGGTGAGTCGGAAAAACTGTTTTTT
.	TRBJ1-3	TRBV7-8	.	CASSLGQVGASGNTIYF	TGTGCCAGCAGCTTGGGCCAAGTTGGGGCCTCTGGAAACACCATATATTTT
TRBD2	TRBJ2-7	TRBV11-2	.	CASSLATSGYEQYF	TGTGCCAGCAGCTTAGCGACTAGCGGCTACGAGCAGTACTTC
.	TRBJ1-1	TRBV29-1	once	CSVVDSSEAFF	TGCAGCGTTGTGGACAGCAGTGAAGCTTTCTTT
TRBD2	TRBJ2-7	TRBV6-1	.	CASRPGTSGAYEQYF	TGTGCCAGCAGACCTGGGACTAGCGGGGCCTACGAGCAGTACTTC
.	TRBJ2-1	TRBV5-1	.	CASSLVYRDTAFF	TGCGCCAGCAGCTTGGTTTATAGGGACACTGCGTTCTTC
.	TRBJ1-1	TRBV25-1	few	CASSEFQGANTEAFF	TGTGCCAGCAGTGAATTTCAGGGTGCCAACACTGAAGCTTTCTTT
TRBD2	TRBJ2-7	TRBV7-8	.	CASSSGRAGHF	TGTGCCAGCAGCTCCGGACGAGCGGGGCACTTC
.	TRBJ2-7	TRBV5-1	.	CASSFGADSYEQYF	TGCGCCAGCAGCTTTGGAGCAGACTCTTACGAGCAGTACTTC